This passage covers 9 T cell receptor beta chains from one sample sequenced in a study of early T cells in non-severe SARS-CoV-2 infection. Using its own MiXCR run on the 5' RACE reads, TCRdb lists one record per CDR3 protein. The table lists approximately 81,000 distinct CDR3 sequences, approximately 13% of them singletons. Sequenced input: whole blood. These receptors came from an adult who was a healthcare worker with PCR-confirmed SARS-CoV-2 infection or an uninfected control (not recorded which).

This clonotype was picked up a small number of times. This rearrangement joins TRBV7-9 to TRBJ1-1, with a possible D match to TRBD1 (6 bases). The CDR3 runs to 19 residues. The germline gives CDR1 SEHNR, CDR2 FQNEAQ (reference sequence). V was cut by 3 bases and J by 1 base, with 24 bases left in between. The chain's CDR3 is CASSFINLRGLEQNTEAFF. DNA for the CDR3: TGTGCCAGCAGCTTCATTAATCTCCGGGGGCTCGAGCAGAACACTGAAGCTTTCTTT.

This clonotype was found a few times. A single base separates this from a much larger clone, so it may be a read error. CDR3 nucleotide sequence: TGTGCCACCAGCAGAGGGATGCTTAATGCACCCCTCCACTTT. This encodes CATSRGMLNAPLHF. J is TRBJ1-6 and V is TRBV15; D ambiguous. CDR1 is LNHNV, CDR2 YYDKDF, per germline (reference sequence). This CDR3 contains 14 residues.

Note on this clonotype: A much larger clonotype is one base distant, so this may be a read error. The chain is built from TRBV28 and TRBJ1-5; TRBD1 might be the D (5 bases). CDR3 length: 18 amino acids. Germline loops: CDR1 MDHEN, CDR2 SYDVKM. CDR3 sequence: CTSSSPSGTDFSNQPQHF. In nucleotides, the CDR3 is TGTACCAGCAGTTCCCCCTCCGGGACGGACTTTAGCAATCAGCCCCAGCATTTT.

This clonotype was counted many times. The rearrangement links TRBV7-9 to TRBJ1-6, with D uncertain. The V end was cut by 6 bases, the J end by 0 bases, with 6 bases between. This CDR3 has 14 amino acids. Germline V gives CDR1 SEHNR, CDR2 FQNEAQ (reference sequence). The CDR3 reads CASRGGSYNSPLHF. The CDR3 coding sequence is TGTGCCAGCAGGGGAGGCTCCTATAATTCACCCCTCCACTTT.

The CDR3 sequence: CAWIRTGTYGYTF. CDR3 DNA sequence: TGTGCCTGGATTCGGACAGGGACCTATGGCTACACCTTC. The chain is built from TRBV30 and TRBJ1-2; 8 bases agree with TRBD1. V shed 4 bases and J 4 bases; nucleotides not matched to a gene: 5. The CDR3 is 13 amino acids. CDR1 and CDR2 (germline): GTSNPN, SVGIG (reference sequence).

Concerning this clonotype itself: The conserved closing phenylalanine or tryptophan is absent in this CDR3, likely reflecting a read error. V is TRBV20-1 and J is TRBJ2-2, with 9 bases identical to TRBD2. The CDR3 totals 17 residues. Germline CDR1 reads DFQATT; CDR2 reads SNEGSKA (reference sequence). With V trimmed by 0 bases and J by 5 bases, 10 bases remained unmatched. CDR3 nucleotides: TGCAGTGCTAGAGATCTAAATAGCGGGAGTCTGACCGGGGAGCTGTTTCTT. Amino acid sequence: CSARDLNSGSLTGELFL.

The genes are TRBV5-1 and TRBJ1-1; D gene ambiguous. Germline values: CDR1 SGHRS, CDR2 YFSETQ. This CDR3 has 14 residues. The V and J ends lost 3 bases and 4 bases respectively, with 13 bases between them. The CDR3 sequence is CASSSDPTGTEAFF. The CDR3 nucleotides are TGCGCCAGCAGCTCGGACCCCACGGGCACTGAAGCTTTCTTT.

The chain has TRBV30 and TRBJ1-6; no clear D. The germline V gene has CDR1 GTSNPN and CDR2 SVGIG (reference sequence). CDR3 length equals 16 residues. The V and J ends lost 4 bases and 3 bases respectively, with 16 bases between them. The CDR3 nucleotides read TGTGCCTGGAAACTATACCTTGCGTACTATAATTCACCCCTCCACTTT. It translates to CAWKLYLAYYNSPLHF.

The chain carries TRBV6-5 and TRBJ1-1, with D perhaps TRBD1 (6 bases). The germline V gene encodes CDR1 MNHEY and CDR2 SVGAGI. The CDR3 is 13 residues long. Trimming pared 5 bases from V and 1 base from J, leaving 8 bases between. The DNA of the CDR3 is TGTGCCAGCAGTAAGACAGGGAACACTGAAGCTTTCTTT. It yields the protein CASSKTGNTEAFF.